Reported below is one TCR beta chain. The antigen is unknown. These data come from a study of vaccination and CD4 T cells after COVID-19. Whole-study findings and limits: Median 86.3% of reactive clones detected in convalescent patients emerged only post-vaccination.

Treatment indicated: roughly ten-day PBMC culture with coronavirus spike peptide pools or control peptides (ViraFEST assay). IL-2 at roughly 9.6 IU/ml and peptide pools at 8.5 to 10 ug/ml were added to PBMCs cultured at about 2 million per well. The V end lost 0 bases, the J end lost 2 bases, and 17 bases lay between the germline ends. Germline V gene lookup returns CDR1 SGDLS and CDR2 YYNGEE. The CDR3 covers 17 residues. The Oncomine TCR Beta short-read assay was what sequenced the DNA obtained from cultured CD4+ T cells. MiXCR, applied by TCRdb to the PCR reads, yields one record per CDR3 protein. The profile covers fewer than 20,000 distinct CDR3 sequences, with roughly half appearing a single time and roughly an eighth taken by the ten largest.

The V and J genes are TRBV9 and TRBJ2-5; D tentatively reads TRBD1 or TRBD2 (5 bases each). The sequence was collected from a human donor who had recovered from COVID-19. The sample was CD4+ T cells from blood, cultured in vitro. The CDR3 loop is CASSVGDARTGQETQYF. The CDR3 region has the DNA TGTGCCAGCAGCGTAGGGGACGCCCGAACGGGGCAAGAGACCCAGTACTTC.